A single sample is the source of the 20 T cell receptor beta chains below, sequenced in a study of read filtering for tumor transcriptome and immune sequencing. This library used roughly 400 ng RNA and molecular barcoded adaptors spanning alpha/delta and beta/gamma chains. Via MiXCR, TCRdb re-called the reads, giving one row per CDR3 protein. The sample has around 130,000 distinct CDR3 sequences, over 10% seen once. Sequences were obtained from a population of CD138-negative cells sorted from bone marrow. These receptors were taken from a donor at least 40 years old with multiple myeloma.

The genes are TRBV7-2 and TRBJ2-3, with 7 bases that match TRBD2. The germline V gene has CDR1 SGHTA and CDR2 FQGNSA. V dropped 5 bases and J dropped 2; count of bases not matched to a gene: 13. CDR3 length: 17 amino acids. The CDR3 DNA is TGTGCCAGCAGCCCCCAAAGCACGGGAGGTCCCACAGATACGCAGTATTTT. Residues: CASSPQSTGGPTDTQYF.

A word on this clonotype: This clone may be a read error of a much larger clone one base away. V and J are TRBV3-1 and TRBJ2-5, with D uncertain. Germline loops: CDR1 LGHDT, CDR2 YNNKEL (reference sequence). Trimming cost V 1 base and J 7 bases, with 13 bases left between them. CDR3 length: 14 amino acids. Here the CDR3 reads CASSQVPQVGTQYF. The CDR3 DNA follows: TGTGCCAGCAGCCAAGTTCCCCAGGTAGGGACCCAGTACTTC.

This clonotype came up many times. The rearrangement joins TRBV29-1 to TRBJ2-3; D not resolved. Trimming stripped 6 bases from V and 0 bases from J, with 10 bases between. The CDR3 consists of 13 residues. The germline V gene encodes CDR1 SQVTM and CDR2 ANQGSEA. Written as DNA, the CDR3 is TGCAGCGTCCTGCACCCTAGCACAGATACGCAGTATTTT. This gives the protein CSVLHPSTDTQYF.

Many counts were recorded for this clonotype. V and J are TRBV6-6 and TRBJ2-4; no definite D call. Germline V gene sequence: CDR1 MNHNY, CDR2 SVGAGI (reference sequence). Trimming pared 6 bases from V and 1 base from J, leaving 19 bases between. The CDR3 length is 17 residues. The CDR3 bases are TGTGCCAGCAGCTCTAGGACGGATGTTTGGGCCAAAAACATTCAGTACTTC. Amino acid sequence: CASSSRTDVWAKNIQYF.

This clonotype came up a few times. This chain connects TRBV2 to TRBJ2-2; possible D gene TRBD1, 6 bases. CDR3 length: 15 amino acids. V shed 7 bases and J shed 0 bases, with 12 bases lying between them. Germline V gene sequence: CDR1 SNHLY, CDR2 FYNNEI. CDR3 bases: TGTGCCAGCAAACAGGGTTCCGCGAACACCGGGGAGCTGTTTTTT. It encodes CASKQGSANTGELFF. Together with reference TRBV2 and TRBJ2-2, the CDR3 gives the full variable domain: EPEVTQTPSHQVTQMGQEVILRCVPISNHLYFYWYRQILGQKVEFLVSFYNNEISEKSEIFDDQFSVERPDGSNFTLKIRSTKLEDSAMYFCASKQGSANTGELFFGEGSRLTVL.

This clonotype appeared many times. The genes are TRBV29-1 and TRBJ2-3; a weak D match, TRBD2 (6 bases). The CDR3 sequence is 12 residues long. Germline V gives CDR1 SQVTM, CDR2 ANQGSEA. The CDR3 region is CSAGTGDTTYYF. CDR3 in DNA: TGCAGTGCCGGGACTGGGGATACTACCTACTATTTT.

This clonotype was seen at least ten times. V is TRBV9 and J is TRBJ2-1; D is uncertain. Germline V gives CDR1 SGDLS, CDR2 YYNGEE. V lost 0 bases and J 4 bases, leaving 11 bases between the germline ends. There are 15 residues in the CDR3. The CDR3 loop is CASSVAEDFYNEQFF. DNA of the CDR3: TGTGCCAGCAGCGTAGCCGAAGACTTTTACAATGAGCAGTTCTTC.

The sample holds many counts of this clonotype. J is TRBJ2-1 and V is TRBV6-6, with TRBD2 identical over 10 bases. CDR1 and CDR2 (germline): MNHNY, SVGAGI (reference sequence). This CDR3 contains 15 residues. Trimming took 6 bases from V and 7 from J; bases not matched to a gene: 9. CDR3 coding DNA: TGTGCCAGCAGCCCCCTAGCGGGAGTAAGGAATGAGCAGTTCTTC. Encoded protein: CASSPLAGVRNEQFF.

This clonotype was seen ten or more times. J is TRBJ2-1 and V is TRBV10-2; 7 nucleotides align to TRBD1. The J segment lost 2 bases and the V segment lost 6 bases, leaving 7 bases of the junction unmatched. The CDR3 contains 15 residues. Germline values: CDR1 WSHSY, CDR2 SAAADI. CDR3 DNA sequence: TGCGCCAGCAGACGGGTACAGGGGCCCTACAATGAGCAGTTCTTC. It codes for CASRRVQGPYNEQFF.

The chain joins TRBV2 to TRBJ1-2; D unclear. CDR3 length equals 13 residues. V shed 6 bases and J shed 4 bases, with 12 bases lying between them. From germline, CDR1 is SNHLY and CDR2 FYNNEI. The CDR3 DNA reads TGTGCCAGCAGCCCACTTCAGAGCTATGGCTACACCTTC. This encodes CASSPLQSYGYTF.

The chain joins TRBV20-1 to TRBJ2-5; D ambiguous. V gave up 8 bases and J gave up 2 bases, with 12 bases separating them. CDR3 length: 12 residues. CDR1 and CDR2 (germline): DFQATT, SNEGSKA (reference sequence). In DNA, the CDR3 is TGCAGTTTCATGGCGGCTCAAGAGACCCAGTACTTC. Protein: CSFMAAQETQYF.

This clonotype has at least ten counts. V gene TRBV9 combines with J gene TRBJ1-1, with D possibly TRBD1 on 5 matching bases. V dropped 7 bases and J dropped 0 bases, with 10 bases sitting between them. CDR1 is SGDLS and CDR2 is YYNGEE in the germline V gene. The CDR3 is 13 residues long. The CDR3 coding sequence is TGTGCCAGCGGGCAGGGCATGAACACTGAAGCTTTCTTT. The encoded protein is CASGQGMNTEAFF.

The CDR3 DNA sequence: TGTGCCTGGAGACGGGACAGGAGCACAGATACGCAGTATTTT. Translated, it gives CAWRRDRSTDTQYF. The gene calls are TRBV30 and TRBJ2-3; 8 bases map to TRBD1. Germline V gene lookup returns CDR1 GTSNPN and CDR2 SVGIG (reference sequence). The V gene end was trimmed by 3 bases and the J gene end by 0 bases; junction bases not matched to a gene: 2. This CDR3 is 14 amino acids long.

The chain couples TRBV5-5 to TRBJ2-5; possibly TRBD1 for D (6 bases). The CDR3 is 14 residues long. Germline values: CDR1 SGHKS, CDR2 YYEKEE (reference sequence). V was pared by 0 bases and J by 5 bases, with 11 bases between. CDR3 sequence reads: CASSLGPGVETQYF. The CDR3 region has the DNA TGTGCCAGCAGCTTGGGCCCAGGGGTGGAGACCCAGTACTTC.

This clonotype was picked up many times. The chain carries TRBV5-1 and TRBJ2-1, with 11 bases that match TRBD2. The CDR3 is made up of 20 amino acids. The germline V gene has CDR1 SGHRS and CDR2 YFSETQ. V lost 0 bases, J lost 0 bases, and 11 bases stayed unmatched. The CDR3 DNA reads as TGCGCCAGCAGCTTGGCCTGGACTAGCGGGCGACATGGCTCCTACAATGAGCAGTTCTTC. Protein sequence: CASSLAWTSGRHGSYNEQFF.

The rearrangement joins TRBV6-5 to TRBJ2-3, with a possible D match to TRBD2 (5 bases). The CDR3 has 14 amino acids. Germline lookup yields CDR1 MNHEY and CDR2 SVGAGI. V lost 10 bases and J 4 bases, leaving 18 bases between the germline ends. In DNA, the CDR3 is TGTGCCACAAAGTCTCCGGCGGGCGCAGATACGCAGTATTTT. Its translation is CATKSPAGADTQYF.

V gene TRBV4-1 combines with J gene TRBJ1-3; D unresolved. V lost 1 base and J 0 bases, leaving 16 bases between the germline ends. The germline V gene encodes CDR1 MGHRA and CDR2 YSYEKL. The CDR3 loop spans 18 amino acids. CDR3 DNA sequence: TGCGCCAGCAGCCAAGGTCTTCTCAGGCGCAACTCTGGAAACACCATATATTTT. The encoded protein is CASSQGLLRRNSGNTIYF.

This clonotype showed up many times. The rearrangement uses TRBV5-1 and TRBJ1-5; D is perhaps TRBD1 (5 bases). The CDR3 loop spans 15 amino acids. V lost 0 bases, J lost 3 bases, and 10 bases lay in between. Looked up from germline, CDR1 is SGHRS and CDR2 is YFSETQ. The CDR3 bases are TGCGCCAGCAGCTTGGGTCAGGGCTCCAATCAGCCCCAGCATTTT. Its translation: CASSLGQGSNQPQHF.

This clonotype was seen repeatedly, ten times or more. This chain joins TRBV7-2 and TRBJ2-2; 11 nucleotides line up with TRBD1. Trimming removed 4 bases from V and 0 bases from J; junction bases left unmatched: 1. Germline-derived CDR1 and CDR2 are SGHTA and FQGNSA. The CDR3 runs to 16 residues. Here the CDR3 reads CASSWTGGANTGELFF. CDR3 DNA sequence: TGTGCCAGCAGCTGGACAGGGGGCGCGAACACCGGGGAGCTGTTTTTT. The whole variable domain, remainder taken from reference TRBV7-2 and TRBJ2-2, is GAGVSQSPSNKVTEKGKDVELRCDPISGHTALYWYRQSLGQGLEFLIYFQGNSAPDKSGLPSDRFSAERTGGSVSTLTIQRTQQEDSAVYLCASSWTGGANTGELFFGEGSRLTVL.

This clonotype was seen only a few times. The gene calls are TRBV25-1 and TRBJ2-5; the D gene is possibly TRBD1 (6 bases). This CDR3 spans 17 amino acids. Germline lookup yields CDR1 MGHDK and CDR2 SYGVNS. The ends were cut back, 1 base at V and 5 bases at J, with 20 bases in the middle. The CDR3 coding sequence is TGTGCCAGCAGTGAATCCACAGGGAGTCCTGCAGGGGAGACCCAGTACTTC. Translating gives CASSESTGSPAGETQYF. Filled out from reference TRBV25-1 and TRBJ2-5, the complete variable domain reads EADIYQTPRYLVIGTGKKITLECSQTMGHDKMYWYQQDPGMELHLIHYSYGVNSTEKGDLSSESTVSRIRTEHFPLTLESARPSHTSQYLCASSESTGSPAGETQYFGPGTRLLVL.